Below, 31 T cell receptor beta chains from the same sample are listed, as sequenced in a study of beta chain features in type 1 diabetes. Expressed TCRB transcripts were sequenced after all isolated RNA was converted to cDNA. Sequenced by immunoSEQ multiplex PCR; TCRdb stores in-frame clones only, minus some. The sample has 620,000 or so clones; around a sixth are singletons. Sequencing was carried out using naive CD4+ T cells from blood. The source of these receptors is a man aged 18 to 30 in good health.

This clone has a handful of counts. The sample holds other DNA sequences that translate to the same CDR3. V and J are TRBV20-1 and TRBJ1-1; D unresolved. The V gene lost 4 bases and the J gene lost 2 bases, with 5 bases spanning the gap. CDR3 length equals 11 residues. CDR1 and CDR2 (germline): DFQATT, SNEGSKA (reference sequence). CDR3 bases: TGCAGTGCTACCCGAAACACTGAAGCTTTCTTT. It encodes CSATRNTEAFF.

The J gene is TRBJ2-2, the V gene TRBV7-9; 12 nucleotides match TRBD1. CDR3 length: 16 amino acids. V gave up 5 bases and J gave up 2 bases; unmatched junction bases: 3. Germline CDR1 SEHNR, CDR2 FQNEAQ (reference sequence). The CDR3 here is CASSPGTGGNTGELFF. The CDR3 coding sequence is TGTGCCAGCAGCCCTGGGACAGGGGGCAACACCGGGGAGCTGTTTTTT.

V gene TRBV28 combines with J gene TRBJ2-7; TRBD1 is a possible D gene (6 bases). Germline V gene data show CDR1 as MDHEN and CDR2 as SYDVKM. This CDR3 is built from 13 residues. Deletions cut 7 bases from V and 0 bases from J, with 10 bases between. The CDR3 DNA reads TGTGCCAGCAACCTCAGGGGCTCCTACGAGCAGTACTTC. Translation gives CASNLRGSYEQYF.

V is TRBV19 and J is TRBJ1-2, with D perhaps TRBD1 (5 bases). The V end lost 9 bases, the J end lost 7 bases, and 15 bases lay between the germline ends. CDR1 and CDR2 (germline): LNHDA, SQIVND (reference sequence). CDR3 length: 12 amino acids. As DNA, the CDR3 is TGTGCCAGCGCAGGGTACCCATCTGGCTACACCTTC. Translated: CASAGYPSGYTF. The complete variable domain, with remaining parts taken from reference TRBV19 and TRBJ1-2, reads DGGITQSPKYLFRKEGQNVTLSCEQNLNHDAMYWYRQDPGQGLRLIYYSQIVNDFQKGDIAEGYSVSREKKESFPLTVTSAQKNPTAFYLCASAGYPSGYTFGSGTRLTVV.

This clone turned up a few times. The chain recombines TRBV29-1 with TRBJ2-3; possibly TRBD1 or TRBD2 for D (6 bases each). Germline V CDR1 and CDR2: SQVTM, ANQGSEA. V lost 2 bases and J lost 5, with 8 bases in between. The CDR3 consists of 12 residues. CDR3 region: CSVERGVDTQYF. DNA for the CDR3: TGCAGCGTTGAAAGGGGGGTAGATACGCAGTATTTT.

The chain uses TRBV6-1 and TRBJ1-2; TRBD1 aligns across 11 bases. CDR3 length: 15 amino acids. CDR1 MNHNS and CDR2 SASEGT come from the germline V gene. Trimming cost V 4 bases and J 7 bases; bases outside gene matches: 8. The CDR3 nucleotides read TGTGCCAGCAGTGGGAAGGACAGGGGGCTTAGTGGCTACACCTTC. Amino acid sequence: CASSGKDRGLSGYTF.

V gene TRBV7-3 combines with J gene TRBJ2-3, with D uncertain. This CDR3 has 14 residues. Germline V gives CDR1 SGHTA, CDR2 FQGTGA. V lost 1 base and J lost 6, with 11 bases in between. The CDR3 protein is CASSLSLLADTQYF. CDR3 sequence (DNA): TGTGCCAGCAGCTTAAGTCTTCTCGCGGATACGCAGTATTTT. Supplemented by reference TRBV7-3 and TRBJ2-3, the full variable domain reads GAGVSQTPSNKVTEKGKYVELRCDPISGHTALYWYRQSLGQGPEFLIYFQGTGAADDSGLPNDRFFAVRPEGSVSTLKIQRTERGDSAVYLCASSLSLLADTQYFGPGTRLTVL.

The chain couples TRBV9 to TRBJ2-3; tentatively, D is TRBD1 (6 bases). CDR1 is SGDLS, CDR2 YYNGEE, per germline. The CDR3 runs to 16 residues. Trimming cost V 1 base and J 2 bases, with 14 bases left between them. The CDR3 loop reads CASSVFPDSHTDTQYF. The CDR3 nucleotides are TGTGCCAGCAGCGTATTTCCGGACAGCCACACAGATACGCAGTATTTT. Variable domain in full (rest from reference TRBV9 and TRBJ2-3): DSGVTQTPKHLITATGQRVTLRCSPRSGDLSVYWYQQSLDQGLQFLIQYYNGEERAKGNILERFSAQQFPDLHSELNLSSLELGDSALYFCASSVFPDSHTDTQYFGPGTRLTVL.

A few counts support this clone. The genes are TRBV7-3 and TRBJ2-7; D may be TRBD2 (6 bases). The CDR3 spans 12 residues. Trimming cost V 5 bases and J 7 bases, with 12 bases left between them. Per germline, CDR1 SGHTA and CDR2 FQGTGA. The CDR3 loop reads CASSPGLGEQYF. As DNA, the CDR3 is TGTGCCAGCAGCCCGGGACTGGGAGAGCAGTACTTC.

There are a few counts of this clone. The chain recombines TRBV10-3 with TRBJ1-1; 7 positions match TRBD1. The germline gives CDR1 ENHRY, CDR2 SYGVKD. J gave up 1 base and V 8 bases, and 7 bases lay outside the gene matches. The CDR3 has 14 residues. The chain's CDR3 is CAIQGTEKNTEAFF. DNA of the CDR3: TGTGCCATCCAAGGGACAGAGAAGAACACTGAAGCTTTCTTT.

J is TRBJ2-4 and V is TRBV14; D may be TRBD1 (5 bases). Germline lookup yields CDR1 SGHDN and CDR2 FVKESK. The CDR3 is made up of 16 amino acids. The V end was cut by 2 bases, the J end by 1 base, with 12 bases between. Here the CDR3 DNA reads TGTGCCAGCAGCCAATGGGGATCAGGGGCCAAAAACATTCAGTACTTC. Protein: CASSQWGSGAKNIQYF.

In this sample, this clone turned up a few times. V is TRBV28 and J is TRBJ2-6; tentatively, D is TRBD1 (6 bases). The germline CDR1 and CDR2 sequences are MDHEN and SYDVKM. This CDR3 is 18 amino acids long. The V and J ends lost 5 bases and 1 base respectively, with 18 bases between them. The CDR3 here is CASSITGRERSGANVLTF. Here the CDR3 DNA reads TGTGCCAGCAGTATCACAGGGAGAGAAAGATCTGGGGCCAACGTCCTGACTTTC.

This clone was seen a handful of times. The genes are TRBV28 and TRBJ2-3; D assignment may be TRBD1 or TRBD2 (5 bases each). Germline assignment: CDR1 MDHEN and CDR2 SYDVKM. CDR3 size: 14 residues. V gave up 3 bases and J gave up 3 bases, with 10 bases separating them. CDR3 coding DNA: TGTGCCAGCAGTTTGGGGGTGCCGACAGATACGCAGTATTTT. Translation gives CASSLGVPTDTQYF. The whole variable domain, remainder taken from reference TRBV28 and TRBJ2-3, is DVKVTQSSRYLVKRTGEKVFLECVQDMDHENMFWYRQDPGLGLRLIYFSYDVKMKEKGDIPEGYSVSREKKERFSLILESASTNQTSMYLCASSLGVPTDTQYFGPGTRLTVL.

This clone was seen more than once but under ten times. J is TRBJ1-2 and V is TRBV7-9; 9 bases line up with TRBD1. The V gene's germline CDR1 is SEHNR and CDR2 FQNEAQ (reference sequence). Trimming took 5 bases from V and 4 from J; bases not matched to a gene: 8. There are 15 residues in the CDR3. The CDR3 spells CASSPRDRALYGYTF. The DNA for the CDR3 is TGTGCCAGCAGCCCCCGGGACAGGGCGCTCTATGGCTACACCTTC. The whole variable domain, filled in from reference TRBV7-9 and TRBJ1-2, reads DTGVSQNPRHKITKRGQNVTFRCDPISEHNRLYWYRQTLGQGPEFLTYFQNEAQLEKSRLLSDRFSAERPKGSFSTLEIQRTEQGDSAMYLCASSPRDRALYGYTFGSGTRLTVV.

J is TRBJ2-1 and V is TRBV4-2, with TRBD2 identical over 11 bases. Germline values: CDR1 LGHNA, CDR2 YNFKEQ. J lost 5 bases, V lost 4 bases, and 13 bases had no gene match. CDR3 size: 18 residues. CDR3 sequence reads: CASSPGLAANQGDNEQFF. DNA of the CDR3: TGTGCCAGCAGCCCGGGACTAGCGGCGAACCAGGGGGACAATGAGCAGTTCTTC.

V gene TRBV7-8 combines with J gene TRBJ1-1, with TRBD1 as a possible D gene (5 bases). V lost 5 bases and J lost 6, with 10 bases in between. The germline V gene encodes CDR1 SGHVS and CDR2 FQNEAQ. The length of the CDR3 is 12 residues. The CDR3 reads CASSPTGAEAFF. For the CDR3, the DNA is TGTGCCAGCAGCCCTACAGGTGCTGAAGCTTTCTTT.

This chain uses TRBV5-1 with TRBJ2-5, with D perhaps TRBD1 (6 bases). The V gene lost 4 bases and the J gene lost 5 bases, with 21 bases spanning the gap. The CDR3 totals 16 residues. Germline V CDR1 and CDR2: SGHRS, YFSETQ. This chain's CDR3 is CASSRPDRYPGETQYF. The CDR3 coding sequence is TGCGCCAGCAGCCGTCCCGACAGGTACCCTGGGGAGACCCAGTACTTC.

There are a few counts of this clone. CDR3 DNA: TGTGCCAGCAGCCATAGGGCAGGGCCCTTCCGGGATACGCAGTATTTT. This codes for CASSHRAGPFRDTQYF. The J gene is TRBJ2-3, the V gene TRBV6-6; D is possibly TRBD1 (5 bases). Between the trimmed V and J ends, which lost 6 bases and 6 bases, there was a span of 22 bases. Germline assignment: CDR1 MNHNY and CDR2 SVGAGI (reference sequence). CDR3 size: 16 residues.

The chain has TRBV25-1 and TRBJ2-1; D is possibly TRBD1 (6 bases). The CDR3 length is 17 residues. V was trimmed by 4 bases and J by 9 bases, leaving 25 bases between them. Germline CDR1 is MGHDK and CDR2 is SYGVNS. The CDR3 sequence: CASSAQYPGRGAGEQFF. The CDR3 DNA follows: TGTGCCAGCAGTGCCCAATATCCGGGCAGGGGAGCTGGTGAGCAGTTCTTC.

The chain's CDR3 is CASSSRLAGGSLWEQYF. CDR3 coding DNA: TGTGCCAGCAGCTCCCGACTAGCGGGAGGTTCCCTCTGGGAGCAGTACTTC. The V call is TRBV11-2, the J call TRBJ2-7; TRBD2 matches at 13 bases. Germline lookup yields CDR1 SGHAT and CDR2 FQNNGV. The V segment lost 4 bases and the J segment 7 bases; nucleotides outside the gene matches: 13. The CDR3 runs 17 residues.

This clone occurred a few times. This chain connects TRBV7-2 to TRBJ1-1, with D unclear. V lost 7 bases and J 0 bases, leaving 9 bases between the germline ends. Germline V lookup: CDR1 SGHTA, CDR2 FQGNSA. The CDR3 contains 13 residues. The DNA for the CDR3 is TGTGCCAGCAAGGGTCTGATGAACACTGAAGCTTTCTTT. Residues: CASKGLMNTEAFF.

This clone has just a few counts. The chain is built from TRBV14 and TRBJ1-1, with D maybe TRBD1 (5 bases). This CDR3 spans 16 amino acids. Germline V CDR1 and CDR2: SGHDN, FVKESK. Trimming removed 4 bases at V and 0 bases at J, with 15 bases between. Here the CDR3 reads CASSPRAGSMNTEAFF. CDR3 nucleotide sequence: TGTGCCAGCAGCCCCCGGGCAGGGAGCATGAACACTGAAGCTTTCTTT.

This clone came up a few times. This sequence joins TRBV15 and TRBJ2-1; D gene uncertain. The germline V and J ends were trimmed by 1 base and 6 bases, with 10 bases remaining between them. The CDR3 covers 14 residues. From germline, CDR1 is LNHNV and CDR2 YYDKDF (reference sequence). The chain's CDR3 is CATSRVLSGNEQFF. The CDR3 DNA is TGTGCCACCAGCAGAGTCTTGAGTGGCAATGAGCAGTTCTTC.

The rearrangement joins TRBV7-2 to TRBJ1-2; TRBD1 is a possible D gene (6 bases). Trimming cost V 6 bases and J 7 bases, with 27 bases left between them. CDR3 length: 17 residues. CDR1 and CDR2 from the germline V gene are SGHTA and FQGNSA. CDR3 protein: CASRPDIIGTRGGGYTF. The CDR3 DNA is TGTGCCAGCAGGCCAGACATCATCGGGACACGGGGAGGTGGCTACACCTTC.

A few counts support this clone. The chain has TRBV27 and TRBJ2-7, with D maybe TRBD2 (5 bases). Germline CDR1 MNHEY, CDR2 SMNVEV (reference sequence). The length of the CDR3 is 14 residues. The V and J ends lost 4 bases and 4 bases respectively, with 14 bases between them. DNA for the CDR3: TGTGCCAGCAGTTCTCTAGGAGCGGATTACGAGCAGTACTTC. Protein product: CASSSLGADYEQYF.

The rearrangement joins TRBV28 to TRBJ2-7; D gene ambiguous. The CDR3 extends over 14 amino acids. V was clipped by 5 bases and J by 2 bases, with 13 bases between them. Per the germline V gene, CDR1 is MDHEN and CDR2 is SYDVKM. The CDR3 loop is CASSPGRAPYEQYF. Written as DNA, the CDR3 is TGTGCCAGCAGTCCTGGACGGGCCCCCTACGAGCAGTACTTC.

This sequence joins TRBV9 and TRBJ1-3; tentatively, D is TRBD1 (5 bases). Trimming removed 0 bases at V and 0 bases at J, with 13 bases between. Germline-derived CDR1 and CDR2 are SGDLS and YYNGEE. CDR3 length: 17 amino acids. CDR3 sequence: CASSVVPGPHSGNTIYF. In DNA, the CDR3 is TGTGCCAGCAGCGTAGTGCCAGGGCCGCACTCTGGAAACACCATATATTTT.

CDR3 DNA: TGTGCCAGCAAGAATAGGTACGAGCAGTACTTC. It encodes CASKNRYEQYF. J is TRBJ2-7 and V is TRBV28; D is unresolved. V lost 7 bases, J lost 4 bases, and 8 bases lay in between. This CDR3 is built from 11 residues. CDR1 is MDHEN, CDR2 SYDVKM, per germline.

The rearrangement links TRBV5-6 to TRBJ2-7, with TRBD1 identical over 8 bases. Germline loops: CDR1 SGHDT, CDR2 YYEEEE. The CDR3 extends over 16 amino acids. V dropped 1 base and J dropped 3; count of bases not matched to a gene: 9. As DNA, the CDR3 is TGTGCCAGCAGCTTGATCCGGGACAGGTCTAACTACGAGCAGTACTTC. As protein: CASSLIRDRSNYEQYF.

The rearrangement joins TRBV7-2 to TRBJ2-1; D possibly matches TRBD1 or TRBD2 (6 bases each). V lost 5 bases and J lost 5, with 19 bases in between. The CDR3 is 16 amino acids. Germline V gene lookup returns CDR1 SGHTA and CDR2 FQGNSA. DNA for the CDR3: TGTGCCAGCAGCCCCTCTCAGGGTGGGGGGCACAATGAGCAGTTCTTC. Its protein is CASSPSQGGGHNEQFF.

The chain combines TRBV28 with TRBJ2-7; no reliable D call. CDR3 length equals 12 residues. Trimming stripped 2 bases from V and 9 bases from J, with 11 bases between. CDR1 is MDHEN and CDR2 is SYDVKM in the germline V gene. As DNA, the CDR3 is TGTGCCAGCAGTTTAGCCCCCTTCGGGCAGTACTTC. Amino acids: CASSLAPFGQYF.